The rows below give T cell receptor beta chains drawn from one sample of a study of T cell changes during pregnancy in multiple sclerosis. Data came from immunoSEQ multiplex PCR; TCRdb stores just in-frame clones and leaves some out. Of tens of thousands of clones in the sample, about 90% were seen once. Sequences were derived from CD4+ T cells from peripheral blood mononuclear cells, sampled after pregnancy. Source of these receptors: a female donor in good health, enrolled as a control in a pregnancy study. Both conserved end residues are part of each CDR3. A D gene is named only where the DNA matches it firmly. Size is omitted from some rows. Given values are once, few, many or a class for expanded clones.

v_call,clone_size,j_call,d_call,cdr3_aa,cdr3_nt
TRBV14,NA,TRBJ2-1,NA,CASSQDLTGINNEQFF,TGTGCCAGCAGCCAAGATCTAACAGGTATCAACAATGAGCAGTTCTTC
TRBV21-1,NA,TRBJ1-2,NA,CASSKNPDFYGYTF,TGTGCCAGCAGCAAAAACCCAGATTTTTATGGCTACACCTTC
TRBV10-3,NA,TRBJ1-2,TRBD1,CAIRRTGGHGYTF,TGTGCCATCAGGAGGACAGGGGGTCATGGCTACACCTTC
TRBV6-5,NA,TRBJ1-2,NA,CASSYSGSGIGYGYTF,TGTGCCAGCAGTTACTCCGGCAGCGGAATAGGCTATGGCTACACCTTC
TRBV7-6,few,TRBJ1-6,TRBD1,CASSGDRVPNTNSPLHF,TGTGCCAGCAGCGGGGACAGGGTGCCAAACACGAATTCACCCCTCCACTTT
TRBV9,NA,TRBJ1-2,TRBD1,CASSVGKGTGPYVGYTF,TGTGCCAGCAGCGTAGGGAAAGGGACAGGCCCTTACGTTGGCTACACCTTC
TRBV7-2,NA,TRBJ1-2,NA,CASSFPWQGMDTF,TGTGCCAGCAGCTTTCCTTGGCAGGGGATGGACACCTTC
TRBV7-3,once,TRBJ2-3,TRBD2,CASSSRPLGLAGGTDTQYF,TGTGCCAGCAGCTCACGCCCCTTGGGACTAGCGGGAGGCACAGATACGCAGTATTTT
TRBV10-3,NA,TRBJ1-2,TRBD1,CAIGGLGTGEPLWDLYGYTF,TGTGCCATCGGGGGACTTGGGACAGGGGAACCTCTATGGGACCTCTATGGCTACACCTTC
TRBV5-1,NA,TRBJ1-4,NA,CASTPAQPNEKLFF,TGCGCCAGCACCCCGGCACAGCCTAATGAAAAACTGTTTTTT
TRBV7-2,once,TRBJ2-7,TRBD2,CASSFGGGPSSYEQYF,TGTGCCAGCAGCTTTGGCGGGGGGCCCAGCTCCTACGAGCAGTACTTC
TRBV19,once,TRBJ1-4,NA,CASSIIRPAGEKLFF,TGTGCCAGTAGTATAATTCGCCCCGCGGGGGAAAAACTGTTTTTT
TRBV2,NA,TRBJ1-1,NA,CASVRREANTEAFF,TGTGCCAGCGTCAGAAGGGAGGCGAACACTGAAGCTTTCTTT
TRBV27,NA,TRBJ2-7,NA,CASSPTGRLEQYF,TGTGCCAGCAGTCCGACAGGTCGTCTCGAGCAGTACTTC
TRBV6-5,NA,TRBJ1-6,NA,CASSYSRKQGASPLHF,TGTGCCAGCAGTTACTCGAGGAAACAGGGCGCCTCACCCCTCCACTTT
TRBV5-8,NA,TRBJ2-5,TRBD1,CASSLGQGLSQETQYF,TGTGCCAGCAGCTTGGGACAGGGTCTATCCCAAGAGACCCAGTACTTC
TRBV7-2,once,TRBJ1-2,NA,CASSLQGYGYTF,TGTGCCAGCAGCTTGCAGGGCTATGGCTACACCTTC
TRBV7-9,NA,TRBJ2-3,TRBD2,CASSQSGGSTDTQYF,TGTGCCAGCAGCCAAAGCGGGGGGTCCACAGATACGCAGTATTTT
TRBV18,NA,TRBJ2-7,NA,CASSPRGASSYEQYF,TGTGCCAGCTCACCCCGCGGGGCGAGCTCCTACGAGCAGTACTTC
TRBV18,NA,TRBJ1-5,NA,CASSPGSNQPQHF,TGTGCCAGCTCCCCCGGGAGCAATCAGCCCCAGCATTTT
TRBV7-2,NA,TRBJ1-5,TRBD1,CASSLALAGGGQPQHF,TGTGCCAGCAGCTTAGCGTTAGCAGGGGGCGGTCAGCCCCAGCATTTT
TRBV4-2,NA,TRBJ2-3,NA,CASSQSQGKDTQYF,TGTGCCAGCAGCCAAAGTCAGGGGAAAGATACGCAGTATTTT
TRBV19,NA,TRBJ1-5,NA,CASSTSNHRGNQPQHF,TGTGCCAGTAGTACATCAAACCATAGAGGCAATCAGCCCCAGCATTTT
TRBV15,few,TRBJ1-1,TRBD1,CATSRERGLTEAFF,TGTGCCACCAGCAGAGAGAGGGGGCTCACTGAAGCTTTCTTT
TRBV28,NA,TRBJ2-1,NA,CASGVEAGYNNEQFF,TGTGCCAGCGGAGTGGAGGCAGGCTACAACAATGAGCAGTTCTTC
TRBV28,NA,TRBJ2-7,TRBD1,CASTEGGTGLYEQYF,TGTGCCAGCACCGAGGGCGGGACAGGGCTCTACGAGCAGTACTTC
TRBV6-1,NA,TRBJ1-1,NA,CASSWAQTNTEAFF,TGTGCCAGCAGTTGGGCCCAGACGAACACTGAAGCTTTCTTT
TRBV18,NA,TRBJ2-1,TRBD1,CASSLTGETEQFF,TGTGCCAGCTCACTTACAGGGGAGACTGAGCAGTTCTTC